One and the same sample provided the 23 T cell receptor beta chains below, sequenced in a study of T cell repertoires in cytomegalovirus infection. TCRdb re-called the reads with MiXCR, one entry per CDR3 protein. The data show approximately 400,000 distinct CDR3 sequences, roughly 30% seen once. Sequenced input: PBMCs. All receptors derive from a human donor in good health (CMV status not recorded). Some clones in this sample may be carry-over from other donors' samples.

This clonotype showed up just a few times. The chain combines TRBV10-1 with TRBJ2-2, with TRBD1 identical over 8 bases. The V and J ends lost 3 bases and 5 bases, in that order; junction bases with no gene match: 11. CDR1 is WNHNN and CDR2 is SYGVQD in the germline V gene (reference sequence). This CDR3 contains 17 residues. For the CDR3, the DNA is TGCGCCAGCAGTGATGACCTGGGACAGGTGGAGACCGGGGAGCTGTTTTTT. Protein: CASSDDLGQVETGELFF.

This clonotype was detected only a few times. V usage is TRBV27 and J usage is TRBJ1-2; the D gene is possibly TRBD1 (5 bases). With 2 bases removed from V and 2 bases from J, the gap between germline ends came to 12 bases. The CDR3 extends over 15 amino acids. CDR1 is MNHEY, CDR2 SMNVEV, per germline (reference sequence). CDR3 DNA: TGTGCCAGCAGTTTACGGCGGGGGACCAACTATGGCTACACCTTC. Protein: CASSLRRGTNYGYTF.

This rearrangement joins TRBV7-2 to TRBJ1-5; TRBD1 agrees at 9 bases. Germline V CDR1 and CDR2: SGHTA, FQGNSA. V was clipped by 5 bases and J by 4 bases; unmatched bases: 9. This CDR3 spans 16 amino acids. The CDR3 reads CASSPNPGTGNQPQHF. The CDR3 nucleotides are TGTGCCAGCAGCCCAAATCCCGGGACAGGGAATCAGCCCCAGCATTTT.

In its sample, this clonotype was seen a few times. This rearrangement joins TRBV7-9 to TRBJ2-7; D remains unclear. CDR1 and CDR2 (germline): SEHNR, FQNEAQ (reference sequence). V was shortened by 1 base and J by 6 bases, with 13 bases between the two germline ends. The CDR3 is 14 amino acids. CDR3 region: CASSLGIPGVEQYF. The CDR3, as DNA: TGTGCCAGCAGCTTAGGAATTCCGGGCGTCGAGCAGTACTTC.

The chain joins TRBV28 to TRBJ2-7; no firm D call. CDR1 is MDHEN, CDR2 SYDVKM, per germline. Trimming took 6 bases from V and 2 from J, leaving 8 bases between them. The CDR3 sequence is 12 residues long. The CDR3 protein is CASRKPPYEQYF. CDR3 DNA sequence: TGTGCCAGCAGAAAGCCCCCCTACGAGCAGTACTTC. Together with reference TRBV28 and TRBJ2-7, the CDR3 gives the full variable domain: DVKVTQSSRYLVKRTGEKVFLECVQDMDHENMFWYRQDPGLGLRLIYFSYDVKMKEKGDIPEGYSVSREKKERFSLILESASTNQTSMYLCASRKPPYEQYFGPGTRLTVT.

V is TRBV6-1 and J is TRBJ2-3; TRBD2 matches at 12 bases. The CDR3 has 16 residues. J gave up 5 bases and V 6 bases, and 9 bases lay outside the gene matches. In germline, CDR1 is MNHNS, CDR2 SASEGT. CDR3 DNA: TGTGCCAGCAGGGAGAGACTAGCGGGGGTTGGAGATACGCAGTATTTT. It yields the protein CASRERLAGVGDTQYF.

The V and J genes are TRBV20-1 and TRBJ2-3; 9 bases align to TRBD2. Losses at the gene ends were 2 bases for V and 5 bases for J; bases not matched to a gene: 23. The CDR3 has 20 amino acids. The V gene's germline CDR1 is DFQATT and CDR2 SNEGSKA (reference sequence). CDR3 residues: CSARRTRGGGGASEGDTQYF. In DNA form, the CDR3 reads TGCAGTGCTAGACGGACCCGGGGGGGCGGGGGGGCCTCAGAAGGAGATACGCAGTATTTT.

The chain uses TRBV11-2 and TRBJ1-1; D ambiguous. Germline lookup yields CDR1 SGHAT and CDR2 FQNNGV. CDR3 length: 13 residues. Trimming removed 1 base at V and 6 bases at J, with 9 bases between. CDR3 nucleotide sequence: TGTGCCAGCAGCTTAGGGGGTCCGGCTGAAGCTTTCTTT. Translated, it gives CASSLGGPAEAFF.

The chain is built from TRBV20-1 and TRBJ1-6, with 9 bases lining up with TRBD1. V was pared by 4 bases and J by 9 bases, with 7 bases of the junction left unmatched. CDR1 and CDR2 from the germline V gene are DFQATT and SNEGSKA (reference sequence). The CDR3 has 14 residues. CDR3 coding DNA: TGCAGTGCTACCCTAACAGGGGGCGGTTCACCCCTCCACTTT. Translation gives CSATLTGGGSPLHF.

This clonotype was picked up a small number of times. This chain links TRBV18 with TRBJ1-4; D gene unclear. Germline V gene sequence: CDR1 KGHSH, CDR2 LQKENI. Deletions cut 4 bases from V and 6 bases from J, with 12 bases between. CDR3 size: 14 residues. The CDR3, as DNA: TGTGCCAGCTCACGGGGAGATTGGGATGAAAAACTGTTTTTT. The encoded protein is CASSRGDWDEKLFF.

This clonotype was seen a few times. The chain recombines TRBV7-2 with TRBJ1-2; the match to TRBD1 covers 7 bases. Germline lookup yields CDR1 SGHTA and CDR2 FQGNSA. V trimming: 6 bases; J trimming: 8 bases; junction bases outside the gene matches: 9. The CDR3 has 13 amino acids. CDR3 nucleotides: TGTGCCAGCAGTATGGACAGGACCTTCGGCTACACCTTC. Amino acids: CASSMDRTFGYTF.

This clonotype was seen many times. The CDR3 sequence is CASATLTVSSGNTIYF. The DNA for the CDR3 is TGTGCCAGCGCAACCCTAACAGTTTCCTCTGGAAACACCATATATTTT. This sequence joins TRBV7-2 and TRBJ1-3; no firm D call. Trimming cost V 8 bases and J 0 bases, with 17 bases left between them. The CDR3 consists of 16 residues. From germline, CDR1 is SGHTA and CDR2 FQGNSA.

V usage is TRBV19 and J usage is TRBJ1-2, with D unresolved. The germline V and J ends were trimmed by 3 bases and 2 bases, with 16 bases remaining between them. CDR1 is LNHDA, CDR2 SQIVND, per germline (reference sequence). The CDR3 is made up of 16 amino acids. CDR3 in DNA: TGTGCCAGTAGTATCTCGGGTAACCCAGACAACTATGGCTACACCTTC. It is translated as CASSISGNPDNYGYTF.

Regarding this clonotype: The conserved phenylalanine or tryptophan is not found at the CDR3 terminus, so this likely reflects a read error. The chain is built from TRBV28 and TRBJ2-1; D might be TRBD1 or TRBD2, each matching 5 bases. V was clipped by 8 bases and J by 3 bases, with 26 bases between them. Germline V gene sequence: CDR1 MDHEN, CDR2 SYDVKM. The CDR3 is made up of 18 amino acids. CDR3 in amino acids: CASRGPTHLTGYYNEQFL. The CDR3 DNA sequence: TGTGCCAGCCGGGGACCGACTCATCTTACGGGGTACTACAATGAGCAGTTCTTA.

This clonotype was counted only a few times. The chain uses TRBV14 and TRBJ2-1; D remains ambiguous. CDR1 is SGHDN, CDR2 FVKESK, per germline. The CDR3 totals 15 residues. The germline V and J ends were trimmed by 4 bases and 0 bases, with 10 bases remaining between them. The CDR3 DNA reads TGTGCCAGCAGCCCATACATGGGCTCCTACAATGAGCAGTTCTTC. Translated: CASSPYMGSYNEQFF.

This clonotype was picked up a small number of times. The genes are TRBV27 and TRBJ1-2; 9 bases match TRBD1. CDR1 is MNHEY and CDR2 is SMNVEV in the germline V gene (reference sequence). V trimming: 4 bases; J trimming: 0 bases; junction bases outside the gene matches: 6. This CDR3 spans 16 amino acids. CDR3 protein: CASSYRGRGTNYGYTF. CDR3 DNA sequence: TGTGCCAGCAGTTACAGGGGGCGCGGGACTAACTATGGCTACACCTTC.

A few counts support this clonotype. The chain couples TRBV7-6 to TRBJ2-3; a weak D match, TRBD2 (5 bases). The CDR3 is 17 amino acids. Germline V gives CDR1 SGHVS, CDR2 FNYEAQ. V lost 5 bases and J lost 4, with 22 bases in between. CDR3 protein: CASSLRPGGRAPDTQYF. CDR3 in DNA: TGTGCCAGCAGCCTACGTCCAGGAGGAAGGGCCCCAGATACGCAGTATTTT.

J is TRBJ1-5 and V is TRBV6-2 or TRBV6-3, with TRBD1 matching over 7 bases. The CDR3 runs to 18 residues. J lost 0 bases, V lost 2 bases, and 10 bases had no gene match. The germline V gene has CDR1 MNHEY and CDR2 SVGEGT. CDR3 in DNA: TGTGCCAGCAGTTACCAGGGACAGCTCCTCTATAGCAATCAGCCCCAGCATTTT. As protein: CASSYQGQLLYSNQPQHF.

The chain couples TRBV14 to TRBJ1-4; no clear D gene. CDR3 length: 15 residues. CDR1 is SGHDN and CDR2 is FVKESK in the germline V gene. V dropped 2 bases and J dropped 2 bases, with 9 bases sitting between them. The CDR3, as DNA: TGTGCCAGCAGCCAATTCCGCGGGACTAATGAAAAACTGTTTTTT. It encodes CASSQFRGTNEKLFF.

This chain links TRBV12-3 or TRBV12-4 with TRBJ2-3; no reliable D call. This CDR3 has 15 amino acids. V was trimmed by 5 bases and J by 2 bases, leaving 14 bases between them. CDR3 sequence (DNA): TGTGCCAGCAGTCCCCCCCTCGGGCTCACAGATACGCAGTATTTT. Translation: CASSPPLGLTDTQYF.

Details on this clonotype: The final CDR3 position lacks the conserved phenylalanine or tryptophan, pointing to a likely read error. The genes are TRBV6-8 and TRBJ1-1, with a possible D match to TRBD1 (6 bases). The CDR3 runs to 13 residues. Germline CDR1 reads MNHGY; CDR2 reads SAAAGT. Trimming removed 11 bases at V and 4 bases at J, with 17 bases between. As DNA, the CDR3 is TGTGCCCGCCTACAGGGCCAGGGCACTGAAGCTTTCGTT. Protein product: CARLQGQGTEAFV.

The chain couples TRBV7-4 to TRBJ2-5; a possible D gene is TRBD2 (6 bases). The V gene lost 0 bases and the J gene lost 4 bases, with 9 bases spanning the gap. Germline V gene data show CDR1 as SGHVT and CDR2 as SQSDAQ. CDR3 size: 14 residues. CDR3: CASSLAVGGETQYF. The CDR3 coding sequence is TGTGCCAGCAGCTTAGCCGTCGGGGGAGAGACCCAGTACTTC.

The chain links TRBV24-1 to TRBJ1-2, with 10 nucleotides matching TRBD1. The V gene's germline CDR1 is KGHDR and CDR2 SFDVKD. This CDR3 region has 15 residues. The ends lost 4 bases at V and 4 bases at J; junction bases unmatched: 5. The CDR3 DNA sequence: TGTGCCACCAGTGACGGCGGGACAGGGGCCTATGGCTACACCTTC. This codes for CATSDGGTGAYGYTF.